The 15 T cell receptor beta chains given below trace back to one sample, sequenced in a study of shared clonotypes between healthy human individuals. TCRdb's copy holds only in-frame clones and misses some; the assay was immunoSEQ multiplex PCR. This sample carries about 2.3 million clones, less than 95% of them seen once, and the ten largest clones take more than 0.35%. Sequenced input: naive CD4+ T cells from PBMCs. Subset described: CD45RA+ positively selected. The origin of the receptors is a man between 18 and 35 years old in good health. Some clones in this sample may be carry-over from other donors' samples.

The DNA for the CDR3 is TGTGCCAGCAGCCGAAGGGGACATGCCACAGATACGCAGTATTTT. Translated: CASSRRGHATDTQYF. The V gene is TRBV11-1, the J gene TRBJ2-3; D possibly corresponds to TRBD1 (6 bases). V dropped 5 bases and J dropped 2 bases, with 14 bases sitting between them. Looked up from germline, CDR1 is SGHAT and CDR2 is FQDESV (reference sequence). This CDR3 spans 15 amino acids.

As DNA, the CDR3 is TGCGCCAGCAGTGAGTTAAGGACAGGGGGCAGCTATGGCTACACCTTC. Its translation: CASSELRTGGSYGYTF. The chain employs TRBV10-2 and TRBJ1-2; 11 positions agree with TRBD1. Germline lookup yields CDR1 WSHSY and CDR2 SAAADI. The CDR3 is 16 residues long. V was clipped by 1 base and J by 4 bases; unmatched bases: 5.

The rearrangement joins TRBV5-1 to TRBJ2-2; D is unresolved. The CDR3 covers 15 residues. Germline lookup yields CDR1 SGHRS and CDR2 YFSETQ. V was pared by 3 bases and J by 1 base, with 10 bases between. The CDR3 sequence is CASSSGAQNTGELFF. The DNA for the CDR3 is TGCGCCAGCAGCTCGGGCGCGCAGAACACCGGGGAGCTGTTTTTT. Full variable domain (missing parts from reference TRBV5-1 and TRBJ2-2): KAGVTQTPRYLIKTRGQQVTLSCSPISGHRSVSWYQQTPGQGLQFLFEYFSETQRNKGNFPGRFSGRQFSNSRSEMNVSTLELGDSALYLCASSSGAQNTGELFFGEGSRLTVL.

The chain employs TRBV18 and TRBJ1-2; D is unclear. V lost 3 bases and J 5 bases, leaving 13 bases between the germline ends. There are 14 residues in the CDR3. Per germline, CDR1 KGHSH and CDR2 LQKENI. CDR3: CASSPPPGVYGYTF. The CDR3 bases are TGTGCCAGCTCACCGCCGCCCGGGGTTTATGGCTACACCTTC.

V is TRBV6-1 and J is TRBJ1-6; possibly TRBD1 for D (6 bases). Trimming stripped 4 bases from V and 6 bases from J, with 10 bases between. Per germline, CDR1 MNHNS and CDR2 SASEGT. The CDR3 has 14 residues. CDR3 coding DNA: TGTGCCAGCAGTGTACAGGGACGTAATTCACCCCTCCACTTT. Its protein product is CASSVQGRNSPLHF.

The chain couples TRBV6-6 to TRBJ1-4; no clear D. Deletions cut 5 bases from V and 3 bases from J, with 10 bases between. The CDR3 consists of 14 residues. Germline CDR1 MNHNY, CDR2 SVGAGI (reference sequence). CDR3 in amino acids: CASSRFSANEKLFF. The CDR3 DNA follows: TGTGCCAGCAGTCGATTCTCGGCTAATGAAAAACTGTTTTTT.

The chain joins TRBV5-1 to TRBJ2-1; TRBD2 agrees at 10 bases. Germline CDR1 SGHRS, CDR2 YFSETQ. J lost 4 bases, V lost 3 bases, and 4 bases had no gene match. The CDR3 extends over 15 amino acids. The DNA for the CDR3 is TGCGCCAGCAGCTGGGGACTAGCGTTATACAATGAGCAGTTCTTC. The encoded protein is CASSWGLALYNEQFF.

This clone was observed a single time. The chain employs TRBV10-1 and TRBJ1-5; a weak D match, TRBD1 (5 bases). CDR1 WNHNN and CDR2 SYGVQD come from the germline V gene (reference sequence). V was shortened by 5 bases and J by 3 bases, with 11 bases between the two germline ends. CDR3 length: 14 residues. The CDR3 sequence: CASSNDSFNQPQHF. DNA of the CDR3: TGCGCCAGCAGTAATGACAGTTTCAATCAGCCCCAGCATTTT.

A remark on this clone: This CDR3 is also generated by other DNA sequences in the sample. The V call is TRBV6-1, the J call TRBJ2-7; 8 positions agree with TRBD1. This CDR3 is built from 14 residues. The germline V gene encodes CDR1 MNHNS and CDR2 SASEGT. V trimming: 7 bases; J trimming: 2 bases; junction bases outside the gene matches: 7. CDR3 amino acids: CASKSGTGPYEQYF. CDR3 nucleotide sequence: TGTGCCAGCAAATCCGGGACAGGTCCCTACGAGCAGTACTTC.

The CDR3 region has the DNA TGTGCCAGCAGCGTCGGAGTGAACGGGGACACTGAAGCTTTCTTT. Encoded protein: CASSVGVNGDTEAFF. The chain employs TRBV9 and TRBJ1-1, with no clear D. This CDR3 spans 15 amino acids. Germline CDR1 and CDR2: SGDLS and YYNGEE. The V end lost 2 bases, the J end lost 3 bases, and 14 bases lay between the germline ends.

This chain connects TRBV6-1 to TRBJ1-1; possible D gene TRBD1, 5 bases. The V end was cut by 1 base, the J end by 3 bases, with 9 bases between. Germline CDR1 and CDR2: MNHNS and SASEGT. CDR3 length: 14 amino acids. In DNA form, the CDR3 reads TGTGCCAGCAGTGAAGTCGGGGGGGACACTGAAGCTTTCTTT. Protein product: CASSEVGGDTEAFF.

CDR3 nucleotide sequence: TGTGCCAGCAGCTCCGGAGGCGGGAGCACCTACGAGCAGTACTTC. It encodes CASSSGGGSTYEQYF. J is TRBJ2-7 and V is TRBV11-3; TRBD2 matches 7 bases. The junction had 8 bases not matched to a gene; V was cut back by 4 bases and J by 2 bases. Per germline, CDR1 SGHNT and CDR2 YENEEA. CDR3 length: 15 amino acids. Using reference TRBV11-3 and TRBJ2-7 for the parts outside the CDR3, the full variable domain is EAGVVQSPRYKIIEKKQPVAFWCNPISGHNTLYWYLQNLGQGPELLIRYENEEAVDDSQLPKDRFSAERLKGVDSTLKIQPAELGDSAVYLCASSSGGGSTYEQYFGPGTRLTVT.

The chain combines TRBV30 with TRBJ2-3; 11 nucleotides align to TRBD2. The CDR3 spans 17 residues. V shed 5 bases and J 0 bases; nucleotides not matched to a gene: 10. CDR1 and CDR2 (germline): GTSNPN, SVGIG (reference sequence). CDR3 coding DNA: TGTGCCTGGGCCGGGACTAGCGGAGTCCCTAGCACAGATACGCAGTATTTT. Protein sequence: CAWAGTSGVPSTDTQYF.

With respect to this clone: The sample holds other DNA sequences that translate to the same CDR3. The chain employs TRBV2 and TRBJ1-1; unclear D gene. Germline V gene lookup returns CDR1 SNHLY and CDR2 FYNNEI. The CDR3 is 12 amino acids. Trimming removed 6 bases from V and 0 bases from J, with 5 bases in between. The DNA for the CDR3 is TGTGCCAGCAGAGGACTGAACACTGAAGCTTTCTTT. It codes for CASRGLNTEAFF.

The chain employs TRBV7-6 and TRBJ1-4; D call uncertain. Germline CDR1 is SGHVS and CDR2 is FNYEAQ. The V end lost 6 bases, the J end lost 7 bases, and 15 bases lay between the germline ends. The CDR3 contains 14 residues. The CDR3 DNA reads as TGTGCCAGCAGTCCCGGGAAGCGCCTTGAAAAACTGTTTTTT. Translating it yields CASSPGKRLEKLFF.